This TCR beta chain was retrieved from a study of a mutant IDH1 vaccine in newly diagnosed glioma. About the research overall: There were 62.5% males and roughly 38% females among treated patients, whose mean age was about 44 years. Prior therapy was radiotherapy, temozolomide, or both; most received both. V12 took place at week 35, and V13 at week 47.

TCRdb's copy holds only in-frame clones and misses some; the assay was immunoSEQ multiplex PCR. The table includes tens of thousands of clones, 82% detected once. This clone has just a few counts. The target antigen is unknown. This CDR3 is 13 amino acids long. The ends were cut back, 5 bases at V and 0 bases at J, with 6 bases in the middle. Germline CDR1 SGHRS, CDR2 YFSETQ. As to time point: week 47, end of study. Each vaccine dose was 300 ug of mutant IDH1 20-mer peptide, with topical imiquimod. The study enrolled donors with new WHO grade 3 or 4 IDH1-mutant, ATRX-lost astrocytomas. V and J are TRBV5-1 and TRBJ1-5, with no clear D. This specimen consisted of PBMCs, obtained from a glioma patient whose treatment included an IDH1 peptide vaccine. The TCR comes from a man in his forties with glioma. Some clones in this sample may be carry-over from other donors' samples. The CDR3 DNA is TGCGCCAGCAGACCCGATAGCAATCAGCCCCAGCATTTT. This gives the protein CASRPDSNQPQHF.